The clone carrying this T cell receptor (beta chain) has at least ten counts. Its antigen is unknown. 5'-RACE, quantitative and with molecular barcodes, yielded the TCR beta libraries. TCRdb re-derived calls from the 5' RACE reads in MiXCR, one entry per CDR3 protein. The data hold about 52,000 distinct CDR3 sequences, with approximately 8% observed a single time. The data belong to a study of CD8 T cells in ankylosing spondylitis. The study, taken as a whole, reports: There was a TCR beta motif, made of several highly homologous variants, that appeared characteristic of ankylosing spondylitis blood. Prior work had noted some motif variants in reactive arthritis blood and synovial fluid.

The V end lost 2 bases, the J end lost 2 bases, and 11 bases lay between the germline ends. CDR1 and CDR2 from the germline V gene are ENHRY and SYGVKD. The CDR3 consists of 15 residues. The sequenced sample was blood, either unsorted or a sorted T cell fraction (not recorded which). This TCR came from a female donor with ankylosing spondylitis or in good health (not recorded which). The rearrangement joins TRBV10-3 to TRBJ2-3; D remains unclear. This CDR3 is CAISELGPDTDTQYF. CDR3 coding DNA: TGTGCCATCAGTGAGCTTGGACCCGACACAGATACGCAGTATTTT.